The present T cell receptor (beta chain) was sequenced within a study of T cell responses to AZD1222 COVID-19 vaccine. In the study overall: Second-dose intervals near 4 or 12 weeks were combined.

General study results and limits: Donors in the cohort were predominantly white British and more often female, and clonal diversity was possibly underestimated. Following two doses of AZD1222, Spike-specific TCR breadth and depth rose.

Produced via immunoSEQ multiplex PCR; TCRdb's table is partial and in-frame only. The sample has some 140,000 clones; more than 90% are singletons. V gave up 5 bases and J gave up 1 base, with 6 bases separating them. There are 13 residues in the CDR3. Germline V gene lookup returns CDR1 SNHLY and CDR2 FYNNEI. This clone was seen more than once but under ten times. Antigen unknown. The source material was peripheral blood, sampled on day 0 of AZD1222 vaccination. The chain recombines TRBV2 with TRBJ1-5; D call uncertain. This sequence originates from an adult in good health. The CDR3 DNA sequence: TGTGCCAGCAGTTTTTGGAGCAATCAGCCCCAGCATTTT. Residues: CASSFWSNQPQHF.